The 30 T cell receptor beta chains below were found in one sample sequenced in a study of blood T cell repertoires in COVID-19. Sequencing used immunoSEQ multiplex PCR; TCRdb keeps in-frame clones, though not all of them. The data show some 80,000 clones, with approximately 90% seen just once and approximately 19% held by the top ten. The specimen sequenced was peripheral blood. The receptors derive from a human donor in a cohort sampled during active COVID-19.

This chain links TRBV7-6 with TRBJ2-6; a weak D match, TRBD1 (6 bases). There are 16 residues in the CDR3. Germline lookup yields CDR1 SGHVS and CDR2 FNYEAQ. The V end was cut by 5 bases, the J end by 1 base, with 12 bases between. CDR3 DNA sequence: TGTGCCAGCAGCATCTACAGGGCGTCTGGGGCCAACGTCCTGACTTTC. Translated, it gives CASSIYRASGANVLTF. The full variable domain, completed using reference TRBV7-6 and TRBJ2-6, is GAGVSQSPRYKVTKRGQDVALRCDPISGHVSLYWYRQALGQGPEFLTYFNYEAQQDKSGLPNDRFSAERPEGSISTLTIQRTEQRDSAMYRCASSIYRASGANVLTFGAGSRLTVL.

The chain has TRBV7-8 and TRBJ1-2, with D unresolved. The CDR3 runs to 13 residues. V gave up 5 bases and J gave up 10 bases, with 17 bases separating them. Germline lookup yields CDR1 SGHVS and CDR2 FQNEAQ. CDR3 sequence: CASSPGQIFAYTF. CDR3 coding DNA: TGTGCCAGCAGCCCGGGTCAAATCTTTGCCTACACCTTC.

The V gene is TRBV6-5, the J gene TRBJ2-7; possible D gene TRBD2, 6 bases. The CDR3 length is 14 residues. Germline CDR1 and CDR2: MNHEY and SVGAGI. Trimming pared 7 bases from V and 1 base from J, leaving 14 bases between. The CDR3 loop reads CASMPWEASYEQYF. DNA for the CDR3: TGTGCCAGCATGCCGTGGGAGGCTTCCTACGAGCAGTACTTC.

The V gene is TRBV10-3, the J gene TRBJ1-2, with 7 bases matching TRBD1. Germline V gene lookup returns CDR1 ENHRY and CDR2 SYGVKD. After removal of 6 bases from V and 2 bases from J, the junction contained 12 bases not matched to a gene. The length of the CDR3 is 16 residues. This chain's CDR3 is CAIRPLEGGSNYGYTF. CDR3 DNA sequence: TGTGCCATCAGGCCCCTGGAAGGGGGCTCCAACTATGGCTACACCTTC.

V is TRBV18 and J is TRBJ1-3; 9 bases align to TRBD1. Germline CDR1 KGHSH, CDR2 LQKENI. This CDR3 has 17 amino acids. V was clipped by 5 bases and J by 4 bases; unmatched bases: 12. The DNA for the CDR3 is TGTGCCAGCTCAAACAACAGGGGGCTTGTATCGGGAAACACCATATATTTT. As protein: CASSNNRGLVSGNTIYF.

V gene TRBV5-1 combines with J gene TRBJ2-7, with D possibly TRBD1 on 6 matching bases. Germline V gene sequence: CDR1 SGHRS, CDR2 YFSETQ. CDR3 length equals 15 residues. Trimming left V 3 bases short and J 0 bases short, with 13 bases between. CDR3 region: CASSSQQGASYEQYF. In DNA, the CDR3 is TGCGCCAGCAGCTCCCAACAGGGTGCCTCCTACGAGCAGTACTTC.

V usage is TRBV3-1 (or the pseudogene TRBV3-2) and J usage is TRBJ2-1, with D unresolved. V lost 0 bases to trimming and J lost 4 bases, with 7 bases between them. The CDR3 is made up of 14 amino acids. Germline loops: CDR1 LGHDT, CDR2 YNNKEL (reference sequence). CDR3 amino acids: CASSQDWLYNEQFF. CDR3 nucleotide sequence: TGTGCCAGCAGCCAAGATTGGCTGTACAATGAGCAGTTCTTC.

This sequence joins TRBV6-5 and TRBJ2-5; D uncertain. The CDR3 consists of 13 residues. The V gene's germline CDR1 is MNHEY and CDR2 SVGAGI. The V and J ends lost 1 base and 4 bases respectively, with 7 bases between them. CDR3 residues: CASSYWRGETQYF. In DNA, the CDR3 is TGTGCCAGCAGTTACTGGAGAGGAGAGACCCAGTACTTC.

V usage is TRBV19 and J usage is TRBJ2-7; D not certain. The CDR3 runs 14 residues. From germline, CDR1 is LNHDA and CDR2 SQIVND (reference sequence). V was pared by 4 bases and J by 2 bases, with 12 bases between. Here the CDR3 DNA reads TGTGCCAGTAGTAATCTAGAGCTAACCTACGAGCAGTACTTC. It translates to CASSNLELTYEQYF.

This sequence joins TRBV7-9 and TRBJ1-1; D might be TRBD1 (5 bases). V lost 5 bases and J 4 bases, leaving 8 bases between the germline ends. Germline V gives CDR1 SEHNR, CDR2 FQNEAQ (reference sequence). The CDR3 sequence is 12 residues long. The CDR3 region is CASSPQGTEAFF. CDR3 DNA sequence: TGTGCCAGCAGCCCCCAGGGCACTGAAGCTTTCTTT.

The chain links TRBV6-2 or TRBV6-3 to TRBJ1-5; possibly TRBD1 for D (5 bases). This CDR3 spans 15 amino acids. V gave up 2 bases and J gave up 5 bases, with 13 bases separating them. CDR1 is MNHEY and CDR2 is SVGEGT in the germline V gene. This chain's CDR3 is CASSYGTGSYQPQHF. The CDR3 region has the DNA TGTGCCAGCAGTTACGGGACCGGGAGCTATCAGCCCCAGCATTTT.

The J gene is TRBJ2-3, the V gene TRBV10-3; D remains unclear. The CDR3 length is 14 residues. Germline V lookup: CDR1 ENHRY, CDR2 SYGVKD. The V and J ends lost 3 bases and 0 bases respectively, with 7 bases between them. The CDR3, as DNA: TGTGCCATCAGTGAAACAGCTAGCACAGATACGCAGTATTTT. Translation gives CAISETASTDTQYF.

CDR3 sequence: CASSLRTGGNTGELFF. Here the CDR3 DNA reads TGTGCCAGCAGCTTAAGGACAGGGGGCAACACCGGGGAGCTGTTTTTT. V usage is TRBV9 and J usage is TRBJ2-2, with 11 bases lining up with TRBD1. The V and J ends lost 4 bases and 2 bases, in that order; junction bases with no gene match: 4. CDR3 length equals 16 residues. Germline loops: CDR1 SGDLS, CDR2 YYNGEE.

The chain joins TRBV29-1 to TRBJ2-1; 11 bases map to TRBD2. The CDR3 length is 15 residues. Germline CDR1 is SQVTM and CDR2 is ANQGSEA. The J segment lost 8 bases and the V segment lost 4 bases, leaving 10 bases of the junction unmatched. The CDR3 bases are TGCAGCGTTGGCCCTAGGCTAGCGGGAGGCCATGAGCAGTTCTTC. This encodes CSVGPRLAGGHEQFF.

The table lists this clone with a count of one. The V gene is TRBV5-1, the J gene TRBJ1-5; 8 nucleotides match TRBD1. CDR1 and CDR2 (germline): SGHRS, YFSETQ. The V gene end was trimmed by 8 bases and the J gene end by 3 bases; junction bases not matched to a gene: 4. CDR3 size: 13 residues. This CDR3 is CASRQGFNQPQHF. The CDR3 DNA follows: TGCGCCAGTCGACAGGGGTTCAATCAGCCCCAGCATTTT. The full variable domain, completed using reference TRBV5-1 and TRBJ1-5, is KAGVTQTPRYLIKTRGQQVTLSCSPISGHRSVSWYQQTPGQGLQFLFEYFSETQRNKGNFPGRFSGRQFSNSRSEMNVSTLELGDSALYLCASRQGFNQPQHFGDGTRLSIL.

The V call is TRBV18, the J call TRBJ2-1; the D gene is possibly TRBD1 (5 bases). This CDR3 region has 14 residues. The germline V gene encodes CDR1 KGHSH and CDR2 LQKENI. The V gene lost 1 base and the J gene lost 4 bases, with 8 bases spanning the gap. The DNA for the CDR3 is TGTGCCAGCTCACCACAGGGGAAGTACAATGAGCAGTTCTTC. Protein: CASSPQGKYNEQFF.

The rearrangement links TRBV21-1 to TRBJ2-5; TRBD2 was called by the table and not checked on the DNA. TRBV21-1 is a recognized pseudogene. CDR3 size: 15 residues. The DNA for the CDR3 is TGTGCCAGCAGCAAGTCATTAGAACGACAAGAGACCCAGTACTTC. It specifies CASSKSLERQETQYF.

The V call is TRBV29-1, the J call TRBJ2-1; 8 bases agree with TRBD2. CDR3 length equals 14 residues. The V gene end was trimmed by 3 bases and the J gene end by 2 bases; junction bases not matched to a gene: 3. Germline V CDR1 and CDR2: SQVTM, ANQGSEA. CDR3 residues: CSVDIAGTYNEQFF. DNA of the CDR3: TGCAGCGTTGACATAGCGGGGACCTACAATGAGCAGTTCTTC.

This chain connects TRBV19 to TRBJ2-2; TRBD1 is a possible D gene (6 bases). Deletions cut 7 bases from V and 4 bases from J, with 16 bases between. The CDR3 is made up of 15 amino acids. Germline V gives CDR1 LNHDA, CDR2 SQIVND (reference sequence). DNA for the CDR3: TGTGCCAGTACTGAACAGTCGACAGGCACCGGGGAGCTGTTTTTT. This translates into CASTEQSTGTGELFF.

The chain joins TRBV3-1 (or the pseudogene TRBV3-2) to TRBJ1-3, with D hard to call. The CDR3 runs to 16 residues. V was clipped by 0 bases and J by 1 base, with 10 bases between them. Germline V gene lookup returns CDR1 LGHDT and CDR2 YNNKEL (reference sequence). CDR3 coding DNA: TGTGCCAGCAGCCAAGAGAGTCTCCTGTCTGGAAACACCATATATTTT. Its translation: CASSQESLLSGNTIYF.

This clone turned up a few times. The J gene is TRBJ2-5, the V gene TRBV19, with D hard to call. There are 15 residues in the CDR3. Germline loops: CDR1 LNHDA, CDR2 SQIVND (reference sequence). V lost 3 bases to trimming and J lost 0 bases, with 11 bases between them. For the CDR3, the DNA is TGTGCCAGTAGTATCTCTATCCTGTACCAAGAGACCCAGTACTTC. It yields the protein CASSISILYQETQYF. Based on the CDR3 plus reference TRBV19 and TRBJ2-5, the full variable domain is DGGITQSPKYLFRKEGQNVTLSCEQNLNHDAMYWYRQDPGQGLRLIYYSQIVNDFQKGDIAEGYSVSREKKESFPLTVTSAQKNPTAFYLCASSISILYQETQYFGPGTRLLVL.

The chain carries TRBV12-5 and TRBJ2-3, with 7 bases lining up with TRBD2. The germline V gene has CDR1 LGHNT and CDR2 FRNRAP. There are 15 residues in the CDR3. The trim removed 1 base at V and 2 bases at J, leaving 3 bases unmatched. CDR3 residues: CASGLGLADTDTQYF. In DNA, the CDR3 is TGTGCTAGTGGTTTGGGGCTAGCGGACACAGATACGCAGTATTTT.

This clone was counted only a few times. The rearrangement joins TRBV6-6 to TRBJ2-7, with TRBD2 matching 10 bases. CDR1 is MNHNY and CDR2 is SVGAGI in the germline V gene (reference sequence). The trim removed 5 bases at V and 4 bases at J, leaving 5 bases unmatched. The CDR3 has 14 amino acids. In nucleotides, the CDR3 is TGTGCCAGCAGTCAAACTAGCGGGATTTACGAGCAGTACTTC. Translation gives CASSQTSGIYEQYF.

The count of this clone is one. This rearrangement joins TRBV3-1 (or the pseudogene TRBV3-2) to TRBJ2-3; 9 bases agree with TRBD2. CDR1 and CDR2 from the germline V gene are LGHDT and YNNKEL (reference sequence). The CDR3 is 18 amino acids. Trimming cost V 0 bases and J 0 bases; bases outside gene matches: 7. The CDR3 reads CASSQDFGGGASTDTQYF. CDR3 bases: TGTGCCAGCAGCCAAGATTTTGGCGGGGGGGCTAGCACAGATACGCAGTATTTT.

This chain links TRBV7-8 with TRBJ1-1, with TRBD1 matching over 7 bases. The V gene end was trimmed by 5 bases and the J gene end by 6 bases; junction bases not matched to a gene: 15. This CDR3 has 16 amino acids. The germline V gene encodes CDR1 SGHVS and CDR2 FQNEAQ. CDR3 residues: CASSRIVGQANPEAFF. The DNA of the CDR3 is TGTGCCAGCAGCCGAATTGTTGGACAGGCAAACCCTGAAGCTTTCTTT.

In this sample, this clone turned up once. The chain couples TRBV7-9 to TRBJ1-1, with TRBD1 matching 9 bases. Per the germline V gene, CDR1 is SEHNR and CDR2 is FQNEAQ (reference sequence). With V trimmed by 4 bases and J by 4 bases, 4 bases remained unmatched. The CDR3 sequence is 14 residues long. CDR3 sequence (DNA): TGTGCCAGCAGCTCGTCGACAGGGGGCACTGAAGCTTTCTTT. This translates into CASSSSTGGTEAFF.

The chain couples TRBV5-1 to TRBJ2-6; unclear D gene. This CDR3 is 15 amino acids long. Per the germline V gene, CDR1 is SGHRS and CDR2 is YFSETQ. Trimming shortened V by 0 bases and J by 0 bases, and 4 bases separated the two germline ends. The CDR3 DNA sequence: TGCGCCAGCAGCTTGGAGCTCTCTGGGGCCAACGTCCTGACTTTC. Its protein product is CASSLELSGANVLTF.

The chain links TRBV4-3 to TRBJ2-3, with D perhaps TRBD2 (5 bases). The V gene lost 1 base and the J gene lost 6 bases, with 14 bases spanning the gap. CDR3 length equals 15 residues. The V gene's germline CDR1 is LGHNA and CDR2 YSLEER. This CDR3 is CASSQAGQPGDTQYF. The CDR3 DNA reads TGCGCCAGCAGCCAAGCCGGCCAGCCGGGGGATACGCAGTATTTT.

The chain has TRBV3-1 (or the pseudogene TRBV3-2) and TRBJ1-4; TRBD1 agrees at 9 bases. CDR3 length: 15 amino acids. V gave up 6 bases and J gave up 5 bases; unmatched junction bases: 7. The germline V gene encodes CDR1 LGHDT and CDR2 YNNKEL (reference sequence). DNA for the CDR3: TGTGCCAGCAGGAGTTCCGGGACAGGGAATGAAAAACTGTTTTTT. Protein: CASRSSGTGNEKLFF.

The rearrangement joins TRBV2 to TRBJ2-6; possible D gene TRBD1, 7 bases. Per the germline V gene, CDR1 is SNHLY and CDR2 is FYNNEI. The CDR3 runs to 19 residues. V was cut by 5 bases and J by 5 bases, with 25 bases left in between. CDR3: CASSYPTGKEGVRANVLTF. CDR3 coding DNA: TGTGCCAGCAGTTATCCGACAGGGAAGGAGGGTGTTAGGGCCAACGTCCTGACTTTC.